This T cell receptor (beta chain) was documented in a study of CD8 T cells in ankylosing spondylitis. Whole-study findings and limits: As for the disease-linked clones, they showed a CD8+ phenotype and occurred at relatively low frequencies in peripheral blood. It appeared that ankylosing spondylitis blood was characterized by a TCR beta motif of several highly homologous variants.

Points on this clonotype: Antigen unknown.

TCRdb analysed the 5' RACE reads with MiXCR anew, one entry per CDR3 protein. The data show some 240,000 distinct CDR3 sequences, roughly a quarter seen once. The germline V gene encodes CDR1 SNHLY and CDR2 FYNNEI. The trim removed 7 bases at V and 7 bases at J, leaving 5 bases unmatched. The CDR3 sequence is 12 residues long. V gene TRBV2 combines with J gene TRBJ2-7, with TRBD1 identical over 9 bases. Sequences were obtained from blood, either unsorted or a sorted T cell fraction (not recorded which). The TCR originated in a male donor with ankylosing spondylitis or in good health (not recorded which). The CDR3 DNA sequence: TGTGCCAGCACCCAGGACAGGGGTGAGCAGTACTTC. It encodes CASTQDRGEQYF.